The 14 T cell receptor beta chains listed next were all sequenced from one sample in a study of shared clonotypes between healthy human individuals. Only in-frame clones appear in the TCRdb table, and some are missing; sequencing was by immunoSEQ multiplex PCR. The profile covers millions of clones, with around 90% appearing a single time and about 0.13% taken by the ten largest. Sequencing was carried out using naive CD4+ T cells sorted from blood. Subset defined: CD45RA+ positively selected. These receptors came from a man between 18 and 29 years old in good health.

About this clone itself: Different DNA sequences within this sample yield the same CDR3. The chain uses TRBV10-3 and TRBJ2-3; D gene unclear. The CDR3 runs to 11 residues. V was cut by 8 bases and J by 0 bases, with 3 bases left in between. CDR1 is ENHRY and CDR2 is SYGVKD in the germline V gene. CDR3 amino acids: CAISSTDTQYF. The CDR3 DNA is TGTGCCATCTCTAGCACAGATACGCAGTATTTT.

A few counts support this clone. CDR3 region: CAWSKGRIGSNQPQHF. DNA for the CDR3: TGTGCCTGGAGTAAGGGGCGAATCGGAAGCAATCAGCCCCAGCATTTT. The chain is built from TRBV30 and TRBJ1-5; possibly TRBD1 for D (5 bases). The V gene's germline CDR1 is GTSNPN and CDR2 SVGIG (reference sequence). The V end was cut by 2 bases, the J end by 1 base, with 15 bases between. This CDR3 is 16 amino acids long.

CDR3 sequence (DNA): TGTGCCAGCTCACCGACTCTGGGACAGGGACGTAGTACTGAAGCTTTCTTT. As protein: CASSPTLGQGRSTEAFF. The chain joins TRBV18 to TRBJ1-1; TRBD1 agrees at 9 bases. In germline, CDR1 is KGHSH, CDR2 LQKENI. Trimming removed 3 bases from V and 5 bases from J; junction bases left unmatched: 13. The CDR3 is 17 amino acids. Full variable domain (rest looked up from reference TRBV18 and TRBJ1-1): NAGVMQNPRHLVRRRGQEARLRCSPMKGHSHVYWYRQLPEEGLKFMVYLQKENIIDESGMPKERFSAEFPKEGPSILRIQQVVRGDSAAYFCASSPTLGQGRSTEAFFGQGTRLTVV.

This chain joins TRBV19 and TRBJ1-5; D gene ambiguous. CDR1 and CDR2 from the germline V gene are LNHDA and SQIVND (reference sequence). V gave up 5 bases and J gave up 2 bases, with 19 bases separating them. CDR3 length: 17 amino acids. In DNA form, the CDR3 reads TGTGCCAGTAGTGCCATGGGTCGGGGTTATGGCAATCAGCCCCAGCATTTT. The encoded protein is CASSAMGRGYGNQPQHF.

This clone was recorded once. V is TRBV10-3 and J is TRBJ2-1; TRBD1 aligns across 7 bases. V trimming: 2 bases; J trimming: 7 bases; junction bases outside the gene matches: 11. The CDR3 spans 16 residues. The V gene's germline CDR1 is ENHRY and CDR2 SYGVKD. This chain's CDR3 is CAISEGVRGPVNEQFF. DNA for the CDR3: TGTGCCATCAGTGAGGGGGTGAGGGGGCCCGTTAATGAGCAGTTCTTC.

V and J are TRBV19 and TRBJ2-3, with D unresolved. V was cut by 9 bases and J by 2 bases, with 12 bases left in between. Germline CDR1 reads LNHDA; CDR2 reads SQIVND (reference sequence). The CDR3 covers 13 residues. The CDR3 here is CASGTEYTDTQYF. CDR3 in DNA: TGTGCCAGCGGAACGGAATACACAGATACGCAGTATTTT.

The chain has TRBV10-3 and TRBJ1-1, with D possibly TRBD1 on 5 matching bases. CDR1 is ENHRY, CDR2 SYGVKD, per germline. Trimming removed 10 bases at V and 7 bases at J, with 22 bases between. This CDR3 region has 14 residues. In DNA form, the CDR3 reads TGTGCCACGGGGGACGGACGGGCTAGCTATGAAGCTTTCTTT. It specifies CATGDGRASYEAFF.

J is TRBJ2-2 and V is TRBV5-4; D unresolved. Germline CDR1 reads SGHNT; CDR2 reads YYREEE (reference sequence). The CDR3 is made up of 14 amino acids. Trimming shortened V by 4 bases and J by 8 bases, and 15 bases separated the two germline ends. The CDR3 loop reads CASSVTIGTGELFF. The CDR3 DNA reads TGTGCCAGCAGCGTAACAATTGGAACTGGGGAGCTGTTTTTT.

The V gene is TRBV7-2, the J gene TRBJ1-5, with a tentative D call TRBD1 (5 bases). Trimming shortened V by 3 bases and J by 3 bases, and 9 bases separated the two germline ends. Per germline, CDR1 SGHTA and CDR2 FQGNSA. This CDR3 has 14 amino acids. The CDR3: CASSFARDNQPQHF. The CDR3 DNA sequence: TGTGCCAGCAGCTTCGCCAGGGACAATCAGCCCCAGCATTTT.

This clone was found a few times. The CDR3 is CASSPQGQASGNTIYF. As DNA, the CDR3 is TGTGCCAGCTCACCACAGGGACAGGCCTCTGGAAACACCATATATTTT. The genes are TRBV18 and TRBJ1-3; TRBD1 agrees at 8 bases. Germline assignment: CDR1 KGHSH and CDR2 LQKENI. The CDR3 sequence is 16 residues long. J lost 0 bases, V lost 1 base, and 2 bases had no gene match.

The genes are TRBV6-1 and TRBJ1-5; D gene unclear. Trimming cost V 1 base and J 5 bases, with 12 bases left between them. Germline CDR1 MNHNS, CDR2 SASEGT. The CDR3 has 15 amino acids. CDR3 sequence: CASSEGHSAYQPQHF. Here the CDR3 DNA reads TGTGCCAGCAGTGAAGGCCATTCGGCCTATCAGCCCCAGCATTTT.

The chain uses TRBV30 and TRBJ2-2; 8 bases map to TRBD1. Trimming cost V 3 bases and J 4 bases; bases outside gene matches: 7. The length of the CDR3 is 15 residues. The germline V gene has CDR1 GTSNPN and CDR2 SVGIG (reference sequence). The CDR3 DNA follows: TGTGCCTGGAGCGGCCAGGGGGCGAGCACCGGGGAGCTGTTTTTT. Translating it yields CAWSGQGASTGELFF.

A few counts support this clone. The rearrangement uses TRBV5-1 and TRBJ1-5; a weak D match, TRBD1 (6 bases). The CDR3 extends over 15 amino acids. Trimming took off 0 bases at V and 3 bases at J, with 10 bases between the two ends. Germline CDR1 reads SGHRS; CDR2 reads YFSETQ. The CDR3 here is CASSLAGDNNQPQHF. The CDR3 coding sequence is TGCGCCAGCAGCTTGGCTGGGGACAACAATCAGCCCCAGCATTTT.

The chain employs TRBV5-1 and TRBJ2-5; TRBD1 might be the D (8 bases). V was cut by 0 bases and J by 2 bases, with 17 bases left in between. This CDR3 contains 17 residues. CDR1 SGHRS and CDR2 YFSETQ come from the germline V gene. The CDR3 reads CASSLGQGRTRQETQYF. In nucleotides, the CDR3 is TGCGCCAGCAGCTTGGGACAGGGGAGGACTAGGCAAGAGACCCAGTACTTC.